Sequencing of this T cell receptor beta chain was carried out in a study of T cells in Graves' hyperthyroidism and ophthalmopathy. V gave up 5 bases and J gave up 8 bases; unmatched junction bases: 8. Looked up from germline, CDR1 is SGHNT and CDR2 is YYREEE (reference sequence). The CDR3 covers 13 residues. This clonotype has at least ten counts. RNA transcripts provided the source from which TCR beta CDR3 regions were amplified. HTBI primers were employed in a first-round RT-PCR of the TCR CDR3. TCRdb used MiXCR to reprocess the multiplex PCR reads, holding one entry per CDR3 protein. In the table there are 220,000 or so distinct CDR3 sequences, about a sixth of which are singletons. Duration under 3 months, a NOSPECS grade of at least 4, and a Clinical Activity Score of at least 3 characterized the ophthalmopathy patients.

The sequencing sample was made of blood. The chain employs TRBV5-4 and TRBJ1-2; 8 nucleotides align to TRBD1. The receptor was derived from a woman between 18 and 29 years old with Graves' ophthalmopathy. CDR3 region: CASSPDRGGGYTF. In DNA, the CDR3 is TGTGCCAGCAGTCCCGACAGGGGCGGCGGCTACACCTTC.